This record concerns one T cell receptor (beta chain) sequence. This sample is drawn from a study of blood T cell repertoires in COVID-19. Across the whole study: Both acute and convalescent COVID-19 samples were obtained from the United States, Italy and Spain.

This table comes from immunoSEQ multiplex PCR, and its TCRdb copy is limited to in-frame clones, with some not included. The table lists over 90,000 clones, 86% of them singletons, with approximately 1.6% in the top ten. The source material was peripheral blood. This TCR came from a man older than 75 with acute or convalescent COVID-19.

This chain's CDR3 is CASRGGRGNTIYF. CDR3 nucleotide sequence: TGCGCCAGTCGCGGGGGGCGCGGAAACACCATATATTTT. This rearrangement joins TRBV4-1 to TRBJ1-3, with D tentatively TRBD1 (6 bases). The germline V gene encodes CDR1 MGHRA and CDR2 YSYEKL. Trimming removed 9 bases at V and 4 bases at J, with 13 bases between. This CDR3 contains 13 residues.